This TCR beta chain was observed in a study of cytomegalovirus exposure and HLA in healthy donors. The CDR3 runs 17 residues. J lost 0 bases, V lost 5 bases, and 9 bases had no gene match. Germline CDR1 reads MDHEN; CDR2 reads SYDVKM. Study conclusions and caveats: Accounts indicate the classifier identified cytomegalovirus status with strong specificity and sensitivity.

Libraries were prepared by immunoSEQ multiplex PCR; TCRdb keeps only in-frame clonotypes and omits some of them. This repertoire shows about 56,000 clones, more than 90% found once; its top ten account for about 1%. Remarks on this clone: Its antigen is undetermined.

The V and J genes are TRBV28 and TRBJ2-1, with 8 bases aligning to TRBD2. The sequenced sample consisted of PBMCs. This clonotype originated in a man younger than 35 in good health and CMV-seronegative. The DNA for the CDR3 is TGTGCCAGCAGTGGACCGTTAGCGGGACTCTCCTACAATGAGCAGTTCTTC. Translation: CASSGPLAGLSYNEQFF.